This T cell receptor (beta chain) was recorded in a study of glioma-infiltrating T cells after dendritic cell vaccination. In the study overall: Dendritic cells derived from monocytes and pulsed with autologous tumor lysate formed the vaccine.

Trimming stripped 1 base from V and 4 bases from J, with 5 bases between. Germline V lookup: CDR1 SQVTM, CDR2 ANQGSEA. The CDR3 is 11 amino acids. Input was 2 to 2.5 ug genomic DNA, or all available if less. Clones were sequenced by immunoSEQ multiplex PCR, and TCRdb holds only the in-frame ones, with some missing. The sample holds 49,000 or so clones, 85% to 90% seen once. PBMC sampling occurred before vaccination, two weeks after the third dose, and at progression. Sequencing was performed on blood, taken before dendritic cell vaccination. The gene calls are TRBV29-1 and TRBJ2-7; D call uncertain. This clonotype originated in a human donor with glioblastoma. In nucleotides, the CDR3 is TGCAGCGTTGAAGGAGGATACGAGCAGTACTTC. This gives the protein CSVEGGYEQYF.